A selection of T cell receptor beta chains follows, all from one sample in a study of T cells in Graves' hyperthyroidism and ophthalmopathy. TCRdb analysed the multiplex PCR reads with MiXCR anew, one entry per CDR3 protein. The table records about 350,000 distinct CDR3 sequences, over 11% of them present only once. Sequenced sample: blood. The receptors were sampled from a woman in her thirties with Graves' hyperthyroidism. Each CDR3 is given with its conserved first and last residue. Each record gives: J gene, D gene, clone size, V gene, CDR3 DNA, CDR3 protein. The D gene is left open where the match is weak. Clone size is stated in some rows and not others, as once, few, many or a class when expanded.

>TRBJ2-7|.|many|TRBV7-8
TGTGCCAGCAGCTTCCCCCTAGCGACCTACGAGCAGTACTTC
CASSFPLATYEQYF
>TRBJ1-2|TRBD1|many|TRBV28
TGTGCCAGCAGTCTTCGGGACAGGGTTACCCTTGGCTACACCTTC
CASSLRDRVTLGYTF
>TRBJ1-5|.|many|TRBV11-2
TGTGCCAGCAGCTCCACGGGAGGGGGTGCCCAGCCCCAGCATTTT
CASSSTGGGAQPQHF
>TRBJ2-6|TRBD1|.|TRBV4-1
TGCGCCAGCAGCCAAGATGTTTCGGGACAGGGTCAACCTGGGGCCAACGTCCTGACTTTC
CASSQDVSGQGQPGANVLTF
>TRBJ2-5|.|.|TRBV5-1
TGCGCCAGCAGCTTGGACGGTCGGCAAGAGACCCAGTACTTC
CASSLDGRQETQYF
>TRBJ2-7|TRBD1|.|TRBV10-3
TGTGCCATCAGTGAGTCGGGGGGACAGGGGTCCTACGAGCAGTACTTC
CAISESGGQGSYEQYF
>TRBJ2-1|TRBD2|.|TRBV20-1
TGCAGTGCTAGAGCGGGAGGGGCCCTAGGGCAGTTCTTC
CSARAGGALGQFF
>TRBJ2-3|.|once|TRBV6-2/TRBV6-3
TGTGCCAGCAGTTACGACAAGGGAACAGATACGCAGTATTTT
CASSYDKGTDTQYF
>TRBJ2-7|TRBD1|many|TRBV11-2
TGTGCCAGCAGCCCAGGGACAGGGGGCTACGAGCAGTACTTC
CASSPGTGGYEQYF
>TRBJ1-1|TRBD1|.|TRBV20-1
TGCAGTGCCGCGGGGGGCGACAGGGGCACATTTGGGGCTTTCTTT
CSAAGGDRGTFGAFF
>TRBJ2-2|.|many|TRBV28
TGTGCCAGCAGAAGGGGCGGGGAGCTGTTTTTT
CASRRGGELFF
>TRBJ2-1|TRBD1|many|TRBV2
TGTGCCAGCAGGAAGGGACAGTACAATGAGCAGTTCTTC
CASRKGQYNEQFF
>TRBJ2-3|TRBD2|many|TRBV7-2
TGTGCCAGCAGCCCTCCGGGGGGGGGCACAGATACGCAGTATTTT
CASSPPGGGTDTQYF
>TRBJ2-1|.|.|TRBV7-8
TGTGCCAGCAGCTTGCCCGGGACTGGGAACAATGAGCTGTTCTTC
CASSLPGTGNNELFF
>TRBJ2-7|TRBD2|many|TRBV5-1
TGCGCCAGCAGCTTGCCAACCGGGACTAGCGGGAGGAAAACCTCCAACGAGCAGTACTTC
CASSLPTGTSGRKTSNEQYF
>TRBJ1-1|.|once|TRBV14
TGTGCCGGCAGCCAAAATCAGGGGAGGAACACTGAAGCTTTCTTT
CAGSQNQGRNTEAFF
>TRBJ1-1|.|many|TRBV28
TGTGCCAGCAGTTTTTGGGGGCGAGCTTTCTTT
CASSFWGRAFF
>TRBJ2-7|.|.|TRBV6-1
TGTGCCAGCAGTGTTGACAACTCCTACGAGCAGTACTTC
CASSVDNSYEQYF
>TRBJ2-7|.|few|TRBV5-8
TGTGCCAGCAGCTTGTTCGGGGCAGTTTCCTACGAGCAGTACTTC
CASSLFGAVSYEQYF
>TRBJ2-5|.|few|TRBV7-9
TGTGCCAGCAGCTTCCCGGGGTTAGAGACCCAGTACTTC
CASSFPGLETQYF
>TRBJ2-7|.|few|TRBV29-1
TGCAGCGGCAGGACTGGCTCCTACGAGCAGTACTTC
CSGRTGSYEQYF
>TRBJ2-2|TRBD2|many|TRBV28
TGTGCCAGCAGTTTTGCTAGCGGGAGGATCCGGGAGCTGTTTTTT
CASSFASGRIRELFF
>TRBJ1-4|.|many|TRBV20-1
TGCAGTGCAAATGGGGCACACGAAAAACTGTTTTTT
CSANGAHEKLFF
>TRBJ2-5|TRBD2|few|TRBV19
TGTGCCAGTAGCCCCCTGAAGCGGGGTGGGCCAGAGACCCAGTACTTC
CASSPLKRGGPETQYF
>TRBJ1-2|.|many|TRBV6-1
TGTGCCAGCAGTGAAGCCGAACTCGCTAACTATGGCTACACCTTC
CASSEAELANYGYTF
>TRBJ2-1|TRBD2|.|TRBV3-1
TGTGCCAGCAGCCAAGCGGGAGGGGTGAATGAGCAGTTCTTC
CASSQAGGVNEQFF
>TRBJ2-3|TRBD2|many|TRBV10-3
TGTGCCATCAGTGGGCCGGGACTAGGAACAGATACGCAGTATTTT
CAISGPGLGTDTQYF
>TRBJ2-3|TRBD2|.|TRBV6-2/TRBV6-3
TGTGCCAGCAGACTAGCGGGAGCGGAGGGTCCAGATACGCAGTATTTT
CASRLAGAEGPDTQYF
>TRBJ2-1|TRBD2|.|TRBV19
TGTGCCAGTAGTATAGAGCGGGAGGTTCGCAATGAGCAGTTCTTC
CASSIEREVRNEQFF
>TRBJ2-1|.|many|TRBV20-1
TGCAGTGCTACGGCGGGGGCCTACTACAATGAGCAGTTCTTC
CSATAGAYYNEQFF
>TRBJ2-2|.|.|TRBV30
TGTGCCTGGAGTATCTTGGCCCGAGATCTTAACACCGGGGAGCTGTTTTTT
CAWSILARDLNTGELFF
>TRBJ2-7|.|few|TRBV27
TGTGCCAGCAGTTTATCATGGGGAACCTACGAGCAGTACTTC
CASSLSWGTYEQYF
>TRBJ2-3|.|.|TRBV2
TGTGCCAGCAGTAAATCCCCGCGACCAGATACGCAGTATTTT
CASSKSPRPDTQYF
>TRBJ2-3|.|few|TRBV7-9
TGTGCCAGCAGTTTCGAAGCCGGGCCCGCAGATACGCAGTATTTT
CASSFEAGPADTQYF
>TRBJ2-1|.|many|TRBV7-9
TGTGCCAGCAGCTTTGAGGGCAATGAGCAGTTCTTC
CASSFEGNEQFF
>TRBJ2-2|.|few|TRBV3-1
TGTGCCAGCAGCCCAAGGCAGGGCATCGGGGAGCTGTTTTTT
CASSPRQGIGELFF
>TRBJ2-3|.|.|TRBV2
TGTGCCAGCAGTTTCAGGGGTACGAGCAATCAGCCCCAGTATTTT
CASSFRGTSNQPQYF
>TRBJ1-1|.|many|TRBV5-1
TGCGCCAGCAGCAGCGGGGCAGGGAACACTGAAGCTTTCTTT
CASSSGAGNTEAFF
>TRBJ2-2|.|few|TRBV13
TGTGCCAGCAGCACTTGGGGCACCGGGGAGCTGTTTTTT
CASSTWGTGELFF
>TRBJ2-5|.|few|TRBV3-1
TGTGCCAGCAGCCATGATCCCTCGAGGGATCGGTACTTC
CASSHDPSRDRYF
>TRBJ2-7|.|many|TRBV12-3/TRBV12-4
TGTGCCAGCAGTTACCTGGGGCGGGATAAGTGGTACGAGCAGTACTTC
CASSYLGRDKWYEQYF
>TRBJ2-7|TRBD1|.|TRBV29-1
TGCAGCGTTGAGTCCTTTGGGGCAGGGGGAAATCCCTACGAGCAGTACTTC
CSVESFGAGGNPYEQYF
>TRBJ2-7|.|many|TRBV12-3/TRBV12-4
TGTGCCAGCAGTTTGATCGGTTTGATGGACGAGCAGTACTTC
CASSLIGLMDEQYF
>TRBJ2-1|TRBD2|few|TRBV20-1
TGCAGTGCTAGAAGCGGGAGTCCTTCCAATGAGCAGTTCTTC
CSARSGSPSNEQFF
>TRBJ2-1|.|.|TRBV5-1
TGCGCCAGCAGCTTAGTAGTGGATGAGCAGTTCTTC
CASSLVVDEQFF
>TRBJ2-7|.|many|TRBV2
TGTGCCAGCAGTGAAGTCCACGAGCAGTACTTC
CASSEVHEQYF
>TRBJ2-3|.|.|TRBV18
TGTGCCAGCTCATCAGCTGCTTGGGATGCGCAGTATTTT
CASSSAAWDAQYF
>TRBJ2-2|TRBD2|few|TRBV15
TGTGCCACCAGCAGGGGGAGGGGTCAGGCCGGGGAGCTGTTTTTT
CATSRGRGQAGELFF
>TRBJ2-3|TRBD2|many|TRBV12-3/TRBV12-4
TGTGCCAGCAGTTTTCGTAGCGGGAGGGGCCCGGGTACAGATACGCAGTATTTT
CASSFRSGRGPGTDTQYF
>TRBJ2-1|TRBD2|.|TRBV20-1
TGCAGTGCTAGCGACCTCTCAGCGGGAGTCTCTTGGGAGCAGTTCTTC
CSASDLSAGVSWEQFF
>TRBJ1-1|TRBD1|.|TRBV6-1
TGTGCCAGCAGTAGACAGGGGGAACTCGCCGTGAACACTGAAGCTTTCTTT
CASSRQGELAVNTEAFF
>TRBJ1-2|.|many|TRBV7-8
TGTGCCAGCAGCTTAGGGGCCGGGAGGGGCTACACCTTC
CASSLGAGRGYTF
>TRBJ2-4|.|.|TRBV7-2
TGTGCCAGCAGCTTAGGGGCTTCAGCCAAAAACATTCAGTACTTC
CASSLGASAKNIQYF
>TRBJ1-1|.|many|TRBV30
TGTGCCTGGAACGGGCCCGGGACTGAAGCTTTCTTT
CAWNGPGTEAFF
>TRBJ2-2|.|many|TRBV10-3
TGTGCCATCACTACGGACGGGGGCACCGGGGAGCTGTTTTTT
CAITTDGGTGELFF
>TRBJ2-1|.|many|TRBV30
TGTGCCTGGAGTTTGCAGGGGGGAGGAAATGAGCAGTTCTTC
CAWSLQGGGNEQFF
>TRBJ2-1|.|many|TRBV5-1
TGCGCCAGCAGCTACGAGGGGGGCTGGGGGAACAATGAGCAGTTCTTC
CASSYEGGWGNNEQFF
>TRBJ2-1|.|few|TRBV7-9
TGTGCCAGCAGTCGATACGCCGGACAGACCCACAATGAGCAGTTCTTC
CASSRYAGQTHNEQFF
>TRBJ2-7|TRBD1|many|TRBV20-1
TGCAGTGCTAGAGAGGGGACAGGATTATCCTACGAGCAGTACTTC
CSAREGTGLSYEQYF